This T cell receptor beta chain is from a study of cytomegalovirus exposure and HLA in healthy donors. Study-wide findings and caveats: V- and J-gene trimming of TCR beta was linked (in a later analysis) to a missense DCLRE1C variant. The dataset shows that most TCR sequences were rare, while some public TCRs occurred in many donors.

The CDR3 is 15 amino acids. The germline CDR1 and CDR2 sequences are MNHNS and SASEGT. V was cut by 7 bases and J by 4 bases, with 17 bases left in between. Remarks on this clone: Its antigen is unknown.

This PCR relied on a set of 60 Vbeta primers and 13 Jbeta primers. Sequencing was performed with immunoSEQ multiplex PCR; in TCRdb, only in-frame clones are kept and a portion is missing. This sample has 60,000 to 70,000 clones, with more than 60% found just once. The source is a woman aged 25 to 39 in good health and CMV-seronegative. Sample: PBMCs. This sequence joins TRBV6-1 and TRBJ1-5; D may be TRBD1 (6 bases). In DNA, the CDR3 is TGTGCCAGCACCGAGGGGGGGAGTCAGAATCAGCCCCAGCATTTT. Amino acid sequence: CASTEGGSQNQPQHF.